The rows below give T cell receptor beta chains drawn from one sample of a study of Ad26.COV2.S vaccination and SARS-CoV-2 variants. Some clones are missing from TCRdb's copy, which holds only in-frame ones; the method was immunoSEQ multiplex PCR. The table has hundreds of thousands of clones, roughly 90% seen once; the top ten hold around 1.5%. The sequences come from peripheral blood, collected in a trial of Ad26.COV2.S vaccine versus placebo. The receptors derive from a person aged 18-60 years who received the Ad26.COV2.S COVID-19 vaccine or a placebo. Each CDR3 is given with its conserved first and last residue. Fields, in order: clone size, V gene, CDR3 protein. Clone sizes are given selectively: once, few, many, or a class where the clone is expanded.

>.|TRBV6-2/TRBV6-3
CASSRGEYEQYF
>.|TRBV7-9
CASSWPVGEQFF
>.|TRBV13
CASSLYRGGSYEQYF
>once|TRBV2
CASGHDRGLNTEAFF
>once|TRBV5-1
CASSLDRSSYEQYF
>once|TRBV18
CASSRLAGVNEQFF
>.|TRBV7-6
CASSLGVRETQYF
>.|TRBV5-6
CASRRTSMREQFF
>.|TRBV18
CASSPGGNTEAFF
>.|TRBV4-1
CASSQEARGAQETQYF
>.|TRBV3-1/TRBV3-2
CASSPTRAAYEQYF
>.|TRBV19
CASSIRGGSGYEQYF
>.|TRBV9
CASSVGRGPSYEQYF
>.|TRBV18
CASSPGLSSGDTQYF
>.|TRBV3-1/TRBV3-2
CASSQRSLTPGALLLYGYTF
>.|TRBV3-1/TRBV3-2
CASSQDPGQSPSYSNQPQHF
>.|TRBV4-1
CASSREGLGTEAFF
>.|TRBV2
CASKERGGLSYNEQFF
>once|TRBV30
CAWSVQGIGELFF
>.|TRBV7-8
CASTLRGENTEAFF
>.|TRBV10-2
CASSGLAGPLTDTQYF
>.|TRBV11-2
CASSLVGQGTDTQYF
>.|TRBV10-3
CAIRAGTGQYF
>.|TRBV7-2
CASSLDRRGYGYTF
>.|TRBV19
CASSTTGSSQPQHF
>.|TRBV6-5
CASSYAPGYTSYEQYF
>.|TRBV5-1
CASSLAGGLHEQYF
>.|TRBV30
CAWSFHRQGDGYTF
>.|TRBV7-9
CASSPTAGELFF
>.|TRBV20-1
CSASYLRAGGLQDNEQFF
>.|TRBV12-5
CASGPTYRTDSGNTIYF
>.|TRBV2
CATGQGDNQPQHF
>.|TRBV18
CASSPPLAGRRLVEQFF
>.|TRBV24-1
CATSGQGLNQPQHF
>.|TRBV5-8
CASSQTSGYEQYF
>.|TRBV10-2
CASAVQPNYGYTF
>.|TRBV30
CAWSTGTGTYEQYF
>once|TRBV5-1
CASRPQDTNTGELFF
>.|TRBV5-4
CASSFSSPPTGVETQYF
>.|TRBV5-8
CASSHGVAGTDTQYF
>.|TRBV24-1
CATSGGTGGHEQYF